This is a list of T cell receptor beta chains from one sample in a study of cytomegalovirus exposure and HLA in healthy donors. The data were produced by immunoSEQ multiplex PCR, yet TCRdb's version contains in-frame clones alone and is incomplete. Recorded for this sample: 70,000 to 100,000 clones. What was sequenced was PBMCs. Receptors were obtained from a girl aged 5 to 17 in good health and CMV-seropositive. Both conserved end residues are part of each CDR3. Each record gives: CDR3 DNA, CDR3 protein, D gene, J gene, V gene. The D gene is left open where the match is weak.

cdr3_nt: TGTGCCAGCAGCCCGAGTAGGGGGAACACTGAAGCTTTCTTT
cdr3_aa: CASSPSRGNTEAFF
d_call: -
j_call: TRBJ1-1
v_call: TRBV7-2

cdr3_nt: TGTGCCAGCAGCACTACCGGGACTAGCGGGGTTAGCACAGATACGCAGTATTTT
cdr3_aa: CASSTTGTSGVSTDTQYF
d_call: TRBD2
j_call: TRBJ2-3
v_call: TRBV7-2

cdr3_nt: TGTGCCAGCAGCTTTAGTTTGGGACTACCTGCCAATGAGCAGTTCTTC
cdr3_aa: CASSFSLGLPANEQFF
d_call: TRBD2
j_call: TRBJ2-1
v_call: TRBV7-2

cdr3_nt: TGCGCCAGCAGCCAAGCTTACCGGACAGGGGGGCCTGAAGCTTTCTTT
cdr3_aa: CASSQAYRTGGPEAFF
d_call: TRBD1
j_call: TRBJ1-1
v_call: TRBV4-3

cdr3_nt: TGTGCCAGCAGTGAAAGGGGGCGGCCTTTCGAGCAGTACTTC
cdr3_aa: CASSERGRPFEQYF
d_call: TRBD1
j_call: TRBJ2-7
v_call: TRBV6-1

cdr3_nt: TGCGCCAGCAGCTTGGGGCCATATAGCAATCAGCCCCAGCATTTT
cdr3_aa: CASSLGPYSNQPQHF
d_call: -
j_call: TRBJ1-5
v_call: TRBV5-1

cdr3_nt: TGCGCCAGCAGCCAAGATGGGGCTTCGAGCTCCTACAATGAGCAGTTCTTC
cdr3_aa: CASSQDGASSSYNEQFF
d_call: -
j_call: TRBJ2-1
v_call: TRBV4-3

cdr3_nt: TGTGCCAGTACCGCTGGACAGGGGCATCAGCCCCAGCATTTT
cdr3_aa: CASTAGQGHQPQHF
d_call: TRBD1
j_call: TRBJ1-5
v_call: TRBV19

cdr3_nt: TGCAGCGTCCAGAGGGAGGGAAACACCATATATTTT
cdr3_aa: CSVQREGNTIYF
d_call: -
j_call: TRBJ1-3
v_call: TRBV29-1

cdr3_nt: TGTGCCAGCAGCGCACTCCCAGAGGGTCCTTATGGCTACACCTTC
cdr3_aa: CASSALPEGPYGYTF
d_call: -
j_call: TRBJ1-2
v_call: TRBV7-3

cdr3_nt: TGTGCCAGCGGGCGGGGGGATAACTCTGGAAACACCATATATTTT
cdr3_aa: CASGRGDNSGNTIYF
d_call: -
j_call: TRBJ1-3
v_call: TRBV28

cdr3_nt: TGTGCCAGCAGCCCGTACCGGACGGGGGGCGCGGGCGGGGAGCTGTTTTTT
cdr3_aa: CASSPYRTGGAGGELFF
d_call: -
j_call: TRBJ2-2
v_call: TRBV11-2

cdr3_nt: TGTGCCAGCAGCCCCATTGGCACAGATACGCAGTATTTT
cdr3_aa: CASSPIGTDTQYF
d_call: -
j_call: TRBJ2-3
v_call: TRBV9

cdr3_nt: TGTGCCAGCAGCCGAGGACACGGTGGGAATGAAAAACTGTTTTTT
cdr3_aa: CASSRGHGGNEKLFF
d_call: -
j_call: TRBJ1-4
v_call: TRBV6-5

cdr3_nt: TGTGCCAGCACCGTGGTGAGCTCGGGGGCCAACGTCCTGACTTTC
cdr3_aa: CASTVVSSGANVLTF
d_call: -
j_call: TRBJ2-6
v_call: TRBV6-1

cdr3_nt: TGTGCCAGCAGTCCCCTTGGGGGGACTGAAGCTTTCTTT
cdr3_aa: CASSPLGGTEAFF
d_call: -
j_call: TRBJ1-1
v_call: TRBV27

cdr3_nt: TGTGCCAGCAGCCAACCGGGACTAGCGGCGTATACGCAGTATTTT
cdr3_aa: CASSQPGLAAYTQYF
d_call: TRBD2
j_call: TRBJ2-3
v_call: TRBV7-9